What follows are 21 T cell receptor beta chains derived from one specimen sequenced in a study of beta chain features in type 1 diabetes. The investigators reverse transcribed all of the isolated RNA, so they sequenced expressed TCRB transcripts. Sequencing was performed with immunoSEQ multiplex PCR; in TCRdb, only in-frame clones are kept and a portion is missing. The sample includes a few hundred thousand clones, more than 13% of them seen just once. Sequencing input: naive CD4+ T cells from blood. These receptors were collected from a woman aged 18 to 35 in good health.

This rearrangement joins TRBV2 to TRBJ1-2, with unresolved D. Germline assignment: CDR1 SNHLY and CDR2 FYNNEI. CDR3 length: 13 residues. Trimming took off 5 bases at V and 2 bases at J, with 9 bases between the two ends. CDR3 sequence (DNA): TGTGCCAGCAGTTCGGACTGGAACTATGGCTACACCTTC. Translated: CASSSDWNYGYTF.

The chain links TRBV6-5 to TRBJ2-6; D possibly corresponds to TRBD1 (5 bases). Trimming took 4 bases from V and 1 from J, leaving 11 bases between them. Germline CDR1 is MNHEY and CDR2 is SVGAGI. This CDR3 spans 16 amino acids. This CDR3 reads CASSWGRLSGANVLTF. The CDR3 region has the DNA TGTGCCAGCAGTTGGGGCAGATTGTCTGGGGCCAACGTCCTGACTTTC.

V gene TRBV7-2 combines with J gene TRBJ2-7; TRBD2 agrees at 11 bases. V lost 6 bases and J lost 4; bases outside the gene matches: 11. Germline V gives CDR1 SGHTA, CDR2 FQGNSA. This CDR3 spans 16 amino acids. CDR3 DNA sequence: TGTGCCAGCAGTTACGGGACTAGCGGAAGAGGTTACGAGCAGTACTTC. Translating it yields CASSYGTSGRGYEQYF.

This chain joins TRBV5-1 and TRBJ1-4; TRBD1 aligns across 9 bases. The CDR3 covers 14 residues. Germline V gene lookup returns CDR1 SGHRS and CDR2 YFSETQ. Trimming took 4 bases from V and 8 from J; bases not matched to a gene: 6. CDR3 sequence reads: CASSPITGGEKLFF. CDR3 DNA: TGCGCCAGCAGCCCCATTACAGGGGGCGAAAAACTGTTTTTT.

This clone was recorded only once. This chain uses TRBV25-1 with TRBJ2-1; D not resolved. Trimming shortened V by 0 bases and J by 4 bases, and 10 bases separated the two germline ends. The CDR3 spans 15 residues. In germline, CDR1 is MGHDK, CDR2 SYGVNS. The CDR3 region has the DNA TGTGCCAGCAGTGAATACGTGACAAAGTACAATGAGCAGTTCTTC. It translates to CASSEYVTKYNEQFF.

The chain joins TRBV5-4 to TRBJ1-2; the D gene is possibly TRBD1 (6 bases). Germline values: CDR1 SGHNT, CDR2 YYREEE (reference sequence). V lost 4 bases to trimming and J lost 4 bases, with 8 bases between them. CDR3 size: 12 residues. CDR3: CASSGQTYGYTF. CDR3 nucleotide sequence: TGTGCCAGCAGCGGACAGACCTATGGCTACACCTTC.

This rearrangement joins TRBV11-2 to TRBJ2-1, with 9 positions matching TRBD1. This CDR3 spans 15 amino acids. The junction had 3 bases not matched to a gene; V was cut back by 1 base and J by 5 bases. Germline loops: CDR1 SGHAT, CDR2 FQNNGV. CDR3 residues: CASSLGGTGHNEQFF. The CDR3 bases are TGTGCCAGCAGCTTAGGCGGGACAGGGCACAATGAGCAGTTCTTC.

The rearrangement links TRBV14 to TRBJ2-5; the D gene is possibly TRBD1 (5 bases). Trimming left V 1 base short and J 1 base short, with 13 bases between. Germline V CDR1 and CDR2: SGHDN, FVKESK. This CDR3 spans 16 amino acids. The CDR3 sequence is CASSQVPSGPQETQYF. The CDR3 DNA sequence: TGTGCCAGCAGCCAAGTTCCCTCAGGGCCCCAAGAGACCCAGTACTTC.

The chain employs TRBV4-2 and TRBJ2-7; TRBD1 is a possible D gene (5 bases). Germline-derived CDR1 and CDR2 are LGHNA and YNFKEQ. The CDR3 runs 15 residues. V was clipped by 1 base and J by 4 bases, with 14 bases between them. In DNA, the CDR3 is TGTGCCAGCAGCCAAGCGCAGGGTCAGAGGTACGAGCAGTACTTC. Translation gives CASSQAQGQRYEQYF.

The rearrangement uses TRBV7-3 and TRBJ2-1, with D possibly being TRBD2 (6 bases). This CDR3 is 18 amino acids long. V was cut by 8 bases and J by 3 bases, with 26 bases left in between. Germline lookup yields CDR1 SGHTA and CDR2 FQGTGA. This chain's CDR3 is CASRRRDTERTLYNEQFF. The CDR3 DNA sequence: TGTGCCAGCCGTAGGAGGGATACGGAGCGGACTCTCTACAATGAGCAGTTCTTC.

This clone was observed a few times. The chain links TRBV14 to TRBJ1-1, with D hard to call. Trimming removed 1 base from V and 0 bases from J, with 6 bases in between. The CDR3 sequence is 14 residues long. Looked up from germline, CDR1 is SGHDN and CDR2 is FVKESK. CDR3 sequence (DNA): TGTGCCAGCAGCCAAGGGAGCCTGAACACTGAAGCTTTCTTT. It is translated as CASSQGSLNTEAFF.

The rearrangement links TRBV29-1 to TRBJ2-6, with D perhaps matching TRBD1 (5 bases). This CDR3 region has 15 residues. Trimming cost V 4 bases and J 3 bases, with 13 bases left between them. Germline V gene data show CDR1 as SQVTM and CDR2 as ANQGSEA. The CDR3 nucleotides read TGCAGCGTTGGGGGCAGCAGCTATGGGGCCAACGTCCTGACTTTC. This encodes CSVGGSSYGANVLTF.

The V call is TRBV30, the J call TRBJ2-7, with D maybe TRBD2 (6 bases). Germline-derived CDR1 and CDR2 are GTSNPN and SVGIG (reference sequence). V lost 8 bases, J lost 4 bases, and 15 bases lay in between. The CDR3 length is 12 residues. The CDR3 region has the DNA TGTGCCCTTGAGCGGGCCCCTTACGAGCAGTACTTC. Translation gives CALERAPYEQYF.

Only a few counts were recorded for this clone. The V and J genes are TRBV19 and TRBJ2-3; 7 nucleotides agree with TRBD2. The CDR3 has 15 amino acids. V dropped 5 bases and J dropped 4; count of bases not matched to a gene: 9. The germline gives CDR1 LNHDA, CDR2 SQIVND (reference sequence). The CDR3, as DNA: TGTGCCAGTAGTTGGCGGGAGAGTTTGGCAGATACGCAGTATTTT. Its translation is CASSWRESLADTQYF.

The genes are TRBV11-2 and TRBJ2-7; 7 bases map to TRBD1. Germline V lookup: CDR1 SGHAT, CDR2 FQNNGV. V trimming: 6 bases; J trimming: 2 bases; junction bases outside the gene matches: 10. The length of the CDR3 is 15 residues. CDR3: CASSSGTVTPYEQYF. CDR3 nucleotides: TGTGCCAGCAGTTCCGGGACAGTGACCCCCTACGAGCAGTACTTC.

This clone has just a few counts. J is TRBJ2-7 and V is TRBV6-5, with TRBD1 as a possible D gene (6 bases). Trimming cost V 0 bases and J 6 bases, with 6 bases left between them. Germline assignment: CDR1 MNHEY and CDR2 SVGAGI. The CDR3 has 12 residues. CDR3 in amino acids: CASSYSGGEQYF. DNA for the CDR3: TGTGCCAGCAGTTACTCAGGGGGCGAGCAGTACTTC.

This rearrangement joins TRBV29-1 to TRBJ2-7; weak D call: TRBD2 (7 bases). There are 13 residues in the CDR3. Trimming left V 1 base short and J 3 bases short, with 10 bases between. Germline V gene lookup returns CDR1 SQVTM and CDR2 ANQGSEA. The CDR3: CSVEGGGLYEQYF. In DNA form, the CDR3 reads TGCAGCGTTGAAGGGGGGGGCCTCTACGAGCAGTACTTC.

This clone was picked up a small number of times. DNA for the CDR3: TGTGCCAGCAGTGCGAGTTCTTACAATGAGCAGTTCTTC. Translated: CASSASSYNEQFF. The V call is TRBV6-4, the J call TRBJ2-1; D gene unclear. From germline, CDR1 is MRHNA and CDR2 SNTAGT. V dropped 4 bases and J dropped 4 bases, with 8 bases sitting between them. The length of the CDR3 is 13 residues.

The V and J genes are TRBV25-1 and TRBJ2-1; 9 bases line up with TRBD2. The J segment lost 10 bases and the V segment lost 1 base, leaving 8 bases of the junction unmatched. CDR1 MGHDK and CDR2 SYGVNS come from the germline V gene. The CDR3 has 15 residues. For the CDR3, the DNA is TGTGCCAGCAGTGAATGGAAGTCAGCGGGAGGCGAGCAGTTCTTC. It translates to CASSEWKSAGGEQFF.

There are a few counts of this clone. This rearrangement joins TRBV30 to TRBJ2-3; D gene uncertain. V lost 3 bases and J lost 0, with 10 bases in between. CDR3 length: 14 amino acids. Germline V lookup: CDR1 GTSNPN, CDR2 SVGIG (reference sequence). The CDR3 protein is CAWRPKASTDTQYF. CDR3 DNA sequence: TGTGCCTGGAGGCCGAAAGCTAGCACAGATACGCAGTATTTT. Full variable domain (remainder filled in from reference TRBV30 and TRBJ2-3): SQTIHQWPATLVQPVGSPLSLECTVEGTSNPNLYWYRQAAGRGLQLLFYSVGIGQISSEVPQNLSASRPQDRQFILSSKKLLLSDSGFYLCAWRPKASTDTQYFGPGTRLTVL.

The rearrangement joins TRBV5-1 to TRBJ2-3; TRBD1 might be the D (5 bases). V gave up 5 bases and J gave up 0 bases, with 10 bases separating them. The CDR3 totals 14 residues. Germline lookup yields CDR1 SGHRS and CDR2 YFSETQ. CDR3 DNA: TGCGCCAGCAGTTCGACAGCTAGCACAGATACGCAGTATTTT. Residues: CASSSTASTDTQYF.